What follows are 17 T cell receptor beta chains derived from one specimen sequenced in a study of CD8+ T cells in alopecia areata. Isolated RNA was reverse transcribed into cDNA used as the sequencing template. Produced via immunoSEQ multiplex PCR; TCRdb's table is partial and in-frame only. The table lists about 150,000 clones, approximately 45% of them singletons. Sequencing was carried out using CD4+ T cells sorted from blood. The receptors stem from a human donor with alopecia areata.

This clone was counted only a few times. In nucleotides, the CDR3 is TGTGCCAGCAGCCAGACGACAGGGGCCTACGAGCAGTACTTC. This codes for CASSQTTGAYEQYF. The J gene is TRBJ2-7, the V gene TRBV14; TRBD1 matches at 8 bases. Germline CDR1 SGHDN, CDR2 FVKESK. This CDR3 contains 14 residues. V lost 3 bases and J lost 2; bases outside the gene matches: 3.

The chain combines TRBV5-1 with TRBJ2-1; D not resolved. The V gene lost 4 bases and the J gene lost 5 bases, with 4 bases spanning the gap. CDR1 and CDR2 (germline): SGHRS, YFSETQ. The CDR3 consists of 11 residues. CDR3 in amino acids: CASSQNNEQFF. The CDR3 DNA sequence: TGCGCCAGCAGCCAGAACAATGAGCAGTTCTTC.

The chain couples TRBV27 to TRBJ1-2; perhaps TRBD1 as D (5 bases). V gave up 7 bases and J gave up 5 bases, with 17 bases separating them. This CDR3 contains 14 residues. The germline V gene encodes CDR1 MNHEY and CDR2 SMNVEV (reference sequence). The DNA of the CDR3 is TGTGCCAGCAAATCCCATGGGGGAGGGTATGGCTACACCTTC. It encodes CASKSHGGGYGYTF.

This clone was seen only a few times. The chain joins TRBV11-2 to TRBJ2-7, with D possibly being TRBD1 (8 bases). The CDR3 totals 17 residues. Germline lookup yields CDR1 SGHAT and CDR2 FQNNGV. Trimming left V 2 bases short and J 3 bases short, with 20 bases between. CDR3 sequence (DNA): TGTGCCAGCAGCTTAACCCCCGGGGGGACAGGTCTCTACGAGCAGTACTTC. Protein product: CASSLTPGGTGLYEQYF.

This clone was counted between two and nine times. This chain uses TRBV29-1 with TRBJ2-2; D not resolved. There are 11 residues in the CDR3. V dropped 4 bases and J dropped 8 bases, with 8 bases sitting between them. Germline CDR1 SQVTM, CDR2 ANQGSEA. CDR3 DNA: TGCAGCGTTGCCGGTGGAGGGGAGCTGTTTTTT. Residues: CSVAGGGELFF.

The rearrangement joins TRBV28 to TRBJ2-6; D unresolved. Per the germline V gene, CDR1 is MDHEN and CDR2 is SYDVKM. CDR3 length: 16 amino acids. Trimming stripped 5 bases from V and 0 bases from J, with 11 bases between. The CDR3 nucleotides are TGTGCCAGCAGTGTAGGCGAAAGCTCTGGGGCCAACGTCCTGACTTTC. Translating gives CASSVGESSGANVLTF.

J is TRBJ2-5 and V is TRBV28; a weak D match, TRBD1 (6 bases). Trimming took 6 bases from V and 0 from J, leaving 11 bases between them. Germline assignment: CDR1 MDHEN and CDR2 SYDVKM. This CDR3 spans 14 amino acids. This CDR3 is CASSIGTYQETQYF. The CDR3 DNA follows: TGTGCCAGCAGCATTGGGACATACCAAGAGACCCAGTACTTC. Full variable domain (missing parts from reference TRBV28 and TRBJ2-5): DVKVTQSSRYLVKRTGEKVFLECVQDMDHENMFWYRQDPGLGLRLIYFSYDVKMKEKGDIPEGYSVSREKKERFSLILESASTNQTSMYLCASSIGTYQETQYFGPGTRLLVL.

J is TRBJ2-2 and V is TRBV2, with D hard to call. The V end lost 6 bases, the J end lost 0 bases, and 8 bases lay between the germline ends. The CDR3 contains 14 residues. Germline values: CDR1 SNHLY, CDR2 FYNNEI. The chain's CDR3 is CASRIGPNTGELFF. CDR3 in DNA: TGTGCCAGCAGGATCGGGCCGAACACCGGGGAGCTGTTTTTT.

The gene calls are TRBV5-1 and TRBJ2-7, with 8 bases lining up with TRBD1. This CDR3 region has 16 residues. In germline, CDR1 is SGHRS, CDR2 YFSETQ. J gave up 0 bases and V 1 base, and 6 bases lay outside the gene matches. CDR3 in amino acids: CASSLSRDRPSYEQYF. CDR3 sequence (DNA): TGCGCCAGCAGCTTGTCACGGGACAGGCCCTCCTACGAGCAGTACTTC.

This clone turned up a few times. The chain is built from TRBV14 and TRBJ2-1, with TRBD2 identical over 15 bases. V shed 3 bases, J shed 11 bases, and the junction held 8 bases outside the gene matches. This CDR3 comprises 16 residues. Germline V gives CDR1 SGHDN, CDR2 FVKESK. CDR3 sequence: CASSQPPGLAGGKQFF. The CDR3 DNA reads TGTGCCAGCAGCCAGCCACCGGGACTAGCGGGAGGAAAGCAGTTCTTC. Full variable domain (outside the CDR3, taken from reference TRBV14 and TRBJ2-1): EAGVTQFPSHSVIEKGQTVTLRCDPISGHDNLYWYRRVMGKEIKFLLHFVKESKQDESGMPNNRFLAERTGGTYSTLKVQPAELEDSGVYFCASSQPPGLAGGKQFFGPGTRLTVL.

This rearrangement joins TRBV2 to TRBJ2-7; 11 bases align to TRBD2. Germline lookup yields CDR1 SNHLY and CDR2 FYNNEI. The CDR3 loop spans 15 amino acids. V was pared by 3 bases and J by 4 bases, with 5 bases of the junction left unmatched. CDR3 amino acids: CASSEVAGGPYEQYF. The CDR3 bases are TGTGCCAGCAGTGAGGTAGCGGGAGGGCCATACGAGCAGTACTTC. The full variable domain, rest sourced from reference TRBV2 and TRBJ2-7, is EPEVTQTPSHQVTQMGQEVILRCVPISNHLYFYWYRQILGQKVEFLVSFYNNEISEKSEIFDDQFSVERPDGSNFTLKIRSTKLEDSAMYFCASSEVAGGPYEQYFGPGTRLTVT.

The chain employs TRBV7-9 and TRBJ1-4; maybe TRBD1 (5 bases). Germline V lookup: CDR1 SEHNR, CDR2 FQNEAQ (reference sequence). The V gene lost 4 bases and the J gene lost 7 bases, with 22 bases spanning the gap. The CDR3 contains 17 residues. In DNA form, the CDR3 reads TGTGCCAGCAGCTCACCCGGCCGGGGCAGGTTGCCTGAAAAACTGTTTTTT. This translates into CASSSPGRGRLPEKLFF. The whole variable domain, filled in from reference TRBV7-9 and TRBJ1-4, reads DTGVSQNPRHKITKRGQNVTFRCDPISEHNRLYWYRQTLGQGPEFLTYFQNEAQLEKSRLLSDRFSAERPKGSFSTLEIQRTEQGDSAMYLCASSSPGRGRLPEKLFFGSGTQLSVL.

This clone was counted a few times. V is TRBV2 and J is TRBJ2-2; D is undetermined. V lost 3 bases, J lost 4 bases, and 12 bases lay in between. The CDR3 is 15 residues long. Germline loops: CDR1 SNHLY, CDR2 FYNNEI. The DNA for the CDR3 is TGTGCCAGCAGTGAGTCGGTAAAGGCCACCGGGGAGCTGTTTTTT. Translating gives CASSESVKATGELFF. Using reference TRBV2 and TRBJ2-2 for the parts outside the CDR3, the full variable domain is EPEVTQTPSHQVTQMGQEVILRCVPISNHLYFYWYRQILGQKVEFLVSFYNNEISEKSEIFDDQFSVERPDGSNFTLKIRSTKLEDSAMYFCASSESVKATGELFFGEGSRLTVL.

V and J are TRBV4-1 and TRBJ2-1; 7 bases are shared with TRBD2. Germline V lookup: CDR1 MGHRA, CDR2 YSYEKL. This CDR3 is built from 18 residues. The junction had 22 bases not matched to a gene; V was cut back by 5 bases and J by 9 bases. The CDR3 is CASSLWAVGGLAESEQFF. The DNA of the CDR3 is TGCGCCAGCAGCTTATGGGCTGTGGGAGGGCTAGCGGAGTCTGAGCAGTTCTTC.

V gene TRBV10-3 combines with J gene TRBJ2-5, with no clear D. With 4 bases removed from V and 0 bases from J, the gap between germline ends came to 12 bases. This CDR3 has 15 residues. Germline CDR1 and CDR2: ENHRY and SYGVKD. CDR3 in amino acids: CAISVAGEYQETQYF. The DNA of the CDR3 is TGTGCCATCAGTGTGGCAGGAGAGTACCAAGAGACCCAGTACTTC.

J is TRBJ1-2 and V is TRBV20-1; D is undetermined. Germline V gene lookup returns CDR1 DFQATT and CDR2 SNEGSKA (reference sequence). Trimming removed 2 bases from V and 3 bases from J, with 1 base in between. The CDR3 covers 10 residues. The CDR3 nucleotides are TGCAGTGCTAGATACTATGGCTACACCTTC. It codes for CSARYYGYTF.

This clone was seen just once. The gene calls are TRBV18 and TRBJ1-2; 7 bases are a match to TRBD1. V dropped 3 bases and J dropped 8; count of bases not matched to a gene: 12. Germline V lookup: CDR1 KGHSH, CDR2 LQKENI. The length of the CDR3 is 15 residues. CDR3 region: CASSPRGQDDRGYTF. The CDR3 region has the DNA TGTGCCAGCTCACCCCGAGGACAGGATGATAGAGGCTACACCTTC.